Reported below is one TCR beta chain. The data originate from a study of T cell responses to AZD1222 COVID-19 vaccine. Germline-derived CDR1 and CDR2 are SGHAT and FQDESV (reference sequence). CDR3 length: 15 amino acids. V gave up 1 base and J gave up 6 bases, with 13 bases separating them. Repertoires were generated with immunoSEQ multiplex PCR, while TCRdb's copy carries only in-frame clones and drops some. The sample consists of some 190,000 clones, about 94% of them appearing once. This chain joins TRBV11-1 and TRBJ1-5, with D possibly being TRBD1 (6 bases). The specimen was peripheral blood, collected 28 days after the second dose of the MenACWY control vaccine. This sequence originates from an adult who received the MenACWY meningococcal vaccine as a control. In DNA form, the CDR3 reads TGTGCCAGCAGCTTAGATGCAGGGGCTACTCAGCCCCAGCATTTT. Amino acids: CASSLDAGATQPQHF.